A selection of T cell receptor beta chains follows, all from one sample in a study of T cells in Graves' hyperthyroidism and ophthalmopathy. From the multiplex PCR reads, TCRdb called clonotypes with MiXCR, one entry per CDR3 protein. Among around 600,000 distinct CDR3 sequences listed, around 13% were seen once. The specimen was blood. The receptors derive from a woman aged 45-65 years with Graves' ophthalmopathy. Each CDR3 is given with its conserved first and last residue. Fields, in order: V gene, J gene, D gene, clone size, CDR3 DNA, CDR3 protein. The D gene is left open where the match is weak. The size entry is marked missing in some rows and otherwise reads once, few, many or a size class.

TRBV18	TRBJ1-5	TRBD1	many	TGTGCCAGCTCAATCTCGGACAGGGGCTATCAGCCCCAGCATTTT	CASSISDRGYQPQHF
TRBV30	TRBJ2-7	TRBD2	-	TGTGCCTGGAGTGTAATAGAGCTAGCGGCCTCCTACGAGCAGTACTTC	CAWSVIELAASYEQYF
TRBV24-1	TRBJ2-1	-	-	TGTGCCACCAGTGATGCGACCCCGAGCTCCTACAATGAGCAGTTCTTC	CATSDATPSSYNEQFF
TRBV20-1	TRBJ2-1	-	many	TGCAGTGCTAGTTCGGCCAGAAACTCCTACAATGAGCAGTTCTTC	CSASSARNSYNEQFF
TRBV12-3/TRBV12-4	TRBJ1-5	TRBD1	many	TGTGCCAGCAGTTTAAGAGTGGACAGGGGATATCAGCCCCAGCATTTT	CASSLRVDRGYQPQHF
TRBV29-1	TRBJ2-1	-	-	TGCAGCGTCCAGAAGAACACGGCCCCCTTTTACAATGAGCAGTTCTTC	CSVQKNTAPFYNEQFF
TRBV2	TRBJ2-3	TRBD2	many	TGTGCCAGCAGTACTAGCGTCAAAAGCACAGATACGCAGTATTTT	CASSTSVKSTDTQYF
TRBV24-1	TRBJ1-2	TRBD1	-	TGTGCCACCAGTGATAAGAGCGTGACAGGGGACTATGGCTACACCTTC	CATSDKSVTGDYGYTF
TRBV20-1	TRBJ2-1	-	-	TGCAGTGCTTCCCCGGGGGCGGGTTGGGATGAGCAGTTCTTC	CSASPGAGWDEQFF
TRBV7-3	TRBJ1-1	-	many	TGTGCCAGCAGCTCATACAAGGGCACTGAAGCTTTCTTT	CASSSYKGTEAFF
TRBV6-4	TRBJ2-1	-	many	TGTGCCAGCAGTGCGGGAGACGTGAATGAGCAGTTCTTC	CASSAGDVNEQFF